Following are 10 T cell receptor beta chains from one sample sequenced in a study of regulatory T cells in long-lasting Graves disease. Libraries of TCR beta came from iRepertoire HTBI primers plus Arm-PCR of CDR3 regions. From the multiplex PCR reads, TCRdb called clonotypes with MiXCR, one entry per CDR3 protein. The table records about 320,000 distinct CDR3 sequences, over 15% of them present only once. As for time point: newly diagnosed GD, antithyroid drugs for less than 3 months. PBMCs were the source of the RNA used for TCR sequencing. The sample in question was peripheral blood mononuclear cells (PBMCs), obtained at new diagnosis, from a patient treated with antithyroid drugs. These TCRs come from a female donor with Graves disease.

This chain links TRBV12-3 or TRBV12-4 with TRBJ1-4; D is possibly TRBD1 (5 bases). Between the trimmed V and J ends, which lost 10 bases and 3 bases, there was a span of 15 bases. The CDR3 runs 14 residues. CDR3 coding DNA: TGTGCCATCAATCATGCGGGGCCTAATGAAAAACTGTTTTTT. Its protein is CAINHAGPNEKLFF.

The rearrangement links TRBV6-4 to TRBJ2-5, with TRBD1 matching over 10 bases. CDR1 and CDR2 (germline): MRHNA, SNTAGT. This CDR3 has 14 amino acids. V was pared by 8 bases and J by 5 bases, with 8 bases of the junction left unmatched. CDR3 in DNA: TGTGCCAGCGTGTATGGGACAGGGGTGGAGACCCAGTACTTC. Protein product: CASVYGTGVETQYF.

This clonotype came up many times. Here the CDR3 DNA reads TGTGCCAGCAGTTCGACGGGGGGGGCTACGACGCAGTACTTC. Amino acids: CASSSTGGATTQYF. The chain carries TRBV6-2 or TRBV6-3 and TRBJ2-7; 8 nucleotides line up with TRBD2. The CDR3 has 14 amino acids. Germline CDR1 MNHEY, CDR2 SVGEGT. Trimming removed 4 bases from V and 9 bases from J; junction bases left unmatched: 11.

This clonotype was recorded many times. The rearrangement links TRBV14 to TRBJ2-7, with 9 bases matching TRBD1. CDR3 length equals 13 residues. Trimming at V came to 6 bases and at J to 5 bases, leaving 5 bases not matched to a gene. The germline CDR1 and CDR2 sequences are SGHDN and FVKESK. The CDR3 reads CASSPGQGNEQYF. The CDR3 coding sequence is TGTGCCAGCAGTCCAGGACAGGGGAACGAGCAGTACTTC. The entire variable domain, with the rest obtained from reference TRBV14 and TRBJ2-7, is as follows: EAGVTQFPSHSVIEKGQTVTLRCDPISGHDNLYWYRRVMGKEIKFLLHFVKESKQDESGMPNNRFLAERTGGTYSTLKVQPAELEDSGVYFCASSPGQGNEQYFGPGTRLTVT.

This clonotype showed up many times. V is TRBV18 and J is TRBJ1-1; perhaps TRBD1 as D (5 bases). The CDR3 extends over 14 amino acids. Deletions cut 8 bases from V and 1 base from J, with 14 bases between. CDR1 and CDR2 (germline): KGHSH, LQKENI. The CDR3 loop reads CASTQGPGNTEAFF. CDR3 sequence (DNA): TGTGCCAGCACCCAGGGTCCAGGGAACACTGAAGCTTTCTTT.

This clonotype was detected a few times. The V call is TRBV24-1, the J call TRBJ2-3; TRBD1 matches at 9 bases. Trimming cost V 4 bases and J 2 bases; bases outside gene matches: 9. CDR3 length equals 17 residues. The germline V gene has CDR1 KGHDR and CDR2 SFDVKD. The DNA of the CDR3 is TGTGCCACCAGTGACATTCCGGGACAGGGCTACACAGATACGCAGTATTTT. Protein: CATSDIPGQGYTDTQYF.

This clonotype was seen many times. DNA of the CDR3: TGTGCCAGCAGCCACAGCCCTTCGGCGGGGAATGAGCAGTTCTTC. Translated, it gives CASSHSPSAGNEQFF. V gene TRBV3-1 combines with J gene TRBJ2-1, with a tentative D call TRBD2 (6 bases). Trimming removed 3 bases from V and 7 bases from J, with 16 bases in between. This CDR3 has 15 residues. Germline lookup yields CDR1 LGHDT and CDR2 YNNKEL (reference sequence).

This clonotype was observed at least ten times. This chain connects TRBV28 to TRBJ2-1; tentatively, D is TRBD1 or TRBD2 (7 bases each). Deletions cut 4 bases from V and 5 bases from J, with 30 bases between. CDR3 length: 20 amino acids. Germline CDR1 MDHEN, CDR2 SYDVKM. The CDR3 here is CASSSPGTDPSSGFHNEQFF. CDR3 sequence (DNA): TGTGCCAGCAGTTCCCCCGGGACAGATCCCTCTAGCGGCTTCCACAATGAGCAGTTCTTC.

The table lists this clonotype with many counts. The chain employs TRBV28 and TRBJ2-5; D may be TRBD1 or TRBD2 (7 bases each). Trimming shortened V by 6 bases and J by 3 bases, and 14 bases separated the two germline ends. The germline gives CDR1 MDHEN, CDR2 SYDVKM. The CDR3 consists of 14 residues. The CDR3 here is CASRPTGREETQYF. The CDR3, as DNA: TGTGCCAGCAGGCCGACAGGGAGGGAAGAGACCCAGTACTTC.

This clonotype was observed at least ten times. The chain links TRBV2 to TRBJ1-1; weak D call: TRBD1 (5 bases). V gave up 6 bases and J gave up 2 bases, with 16 bases separating them. The length of the CDR3 is 15 residues. The V gene's germline CDR1 is SNHLY and CDR2 FYNNEI. The CDR3 sequence is CASSQSKGPNTEAFF. Here the CDR3 DNA reads TGTGCCAGCAGCCAATCAAAGGGGCCCAACACTGAAGCTTTCTTT.